This TCR beta chain was captured by sequencing in a study of spatial heterogeneity in lung cancer. The CDR3 has 15 residues. CDR1 is LGHNA, CDR2 YNFKEQ, per germline. Trimming shortened V by 0 bases and J by 7 bases, and 15 bases separated the two germline ends. As for time point: sample taken at primary tumor resection. TCRdb re-analysed the 5' RACE reads in MiXCR, keeping a single row per CDR3 protein. The sample has tens of thousands of distinct CDR3 sequences; 7% to 7.5% are singletons. The source material was PBMCs, sampled at surgery. V and J are TRBV4-2 and TRBJ1-1, with TRBD1 as a possible D gene (6 bases). This clonotype originated in a female donor with early-stage non-small cell lung cancer. The CDR3 spells CASSQDPARGGEAFF. CDR3 sequence (DNA): TGTGCCAGCAGCCAAGATCCGGCCAGGGGAGGTGAAGCTTTCTTT.